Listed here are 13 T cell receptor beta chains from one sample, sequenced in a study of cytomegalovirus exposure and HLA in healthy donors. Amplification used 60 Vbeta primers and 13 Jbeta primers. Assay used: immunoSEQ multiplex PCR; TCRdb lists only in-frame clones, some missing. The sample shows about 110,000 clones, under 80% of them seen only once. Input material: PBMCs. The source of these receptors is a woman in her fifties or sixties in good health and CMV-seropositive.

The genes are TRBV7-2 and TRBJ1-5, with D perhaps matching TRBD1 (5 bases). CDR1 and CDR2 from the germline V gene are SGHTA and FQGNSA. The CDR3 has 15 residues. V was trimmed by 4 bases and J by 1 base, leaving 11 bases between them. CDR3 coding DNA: TGTGCCAGCAGCTCCCGGGGGGGGAGCAATCAGCCCCAGCATTTT. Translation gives CASSSRGGSNQPQHF.

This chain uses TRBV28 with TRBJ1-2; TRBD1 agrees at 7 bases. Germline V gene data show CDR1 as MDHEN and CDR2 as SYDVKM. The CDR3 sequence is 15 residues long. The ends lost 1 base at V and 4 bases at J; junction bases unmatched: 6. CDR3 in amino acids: CASSLFDRALYGYTF. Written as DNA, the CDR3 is TGTGCCAGCAGTTTATTCGACAGGGCCCTCTATGGCTACACCTTC.

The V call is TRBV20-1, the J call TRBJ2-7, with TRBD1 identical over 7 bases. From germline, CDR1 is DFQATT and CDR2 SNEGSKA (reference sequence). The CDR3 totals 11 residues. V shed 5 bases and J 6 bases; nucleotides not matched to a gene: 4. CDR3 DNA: TGCAGTGCTTCCACAGGGGTCGAGCAGTACTTC. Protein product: CSASTGVEQYF.

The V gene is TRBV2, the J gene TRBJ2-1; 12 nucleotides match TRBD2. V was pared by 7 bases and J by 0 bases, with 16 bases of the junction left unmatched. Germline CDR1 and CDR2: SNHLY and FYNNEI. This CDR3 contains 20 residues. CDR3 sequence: CASIPTGLAGGVASYNEQFF. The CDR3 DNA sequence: TGTGCCAGCATTCCAACGGGCCTAGCGGGGGGGGTGGCCTCCTACAATGAGCAGTTCTTC.

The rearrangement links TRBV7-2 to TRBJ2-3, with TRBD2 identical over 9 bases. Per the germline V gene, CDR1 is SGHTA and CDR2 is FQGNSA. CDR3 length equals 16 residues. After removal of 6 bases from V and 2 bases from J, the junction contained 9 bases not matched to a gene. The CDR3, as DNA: TGTGCCAGCAGTCGAAAGCGGGGGGTGGCCACAGATACGCAGTATTTT. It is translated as CASSRKRGVATDTQYF. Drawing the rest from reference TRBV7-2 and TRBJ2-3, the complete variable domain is GAGVSQSPSNKVTEKGKDVELRCDPISGHTALYWYRQSLGQGLEFLIYFQGNSAPDKSGLPSDRFSAERTGGSVSTLTIQRTQQEDSAVYLCASSRKRGVATDTQYFGPGTRLTVL.

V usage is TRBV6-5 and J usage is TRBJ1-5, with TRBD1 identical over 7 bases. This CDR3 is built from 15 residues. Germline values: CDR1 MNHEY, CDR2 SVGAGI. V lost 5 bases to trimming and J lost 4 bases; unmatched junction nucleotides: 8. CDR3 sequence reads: CASSRQGRENQPQHF. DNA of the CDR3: TGTGCCAGCAGTAGACAGGGTCGAGAGAATCAGCCCCAGCATTTT.

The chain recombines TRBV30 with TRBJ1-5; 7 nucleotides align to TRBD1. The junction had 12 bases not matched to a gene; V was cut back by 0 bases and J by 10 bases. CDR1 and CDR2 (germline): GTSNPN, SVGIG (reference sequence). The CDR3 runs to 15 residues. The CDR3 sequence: CAWSVYRQGSFPQHF. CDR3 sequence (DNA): TGTGCCTGGAGTGTATATCGACAGGGAAGTTTTCCCCAGCATTTT.

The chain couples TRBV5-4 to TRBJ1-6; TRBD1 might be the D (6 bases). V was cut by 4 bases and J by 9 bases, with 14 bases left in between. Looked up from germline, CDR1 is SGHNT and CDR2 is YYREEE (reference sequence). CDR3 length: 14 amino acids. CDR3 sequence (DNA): TGTGCCAGCAGCGAACGCTTACAGGGTTCACCCCTCCACTTT. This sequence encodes CASSERLQGSPLHF.

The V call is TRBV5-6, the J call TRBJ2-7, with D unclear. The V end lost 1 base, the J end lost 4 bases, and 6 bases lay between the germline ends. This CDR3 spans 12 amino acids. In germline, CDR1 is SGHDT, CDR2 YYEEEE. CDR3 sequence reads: CASSLLSYEQYF. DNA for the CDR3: TGTGCCAGCAGCTTGCTCTCGTACGAGCAGTACTTC.

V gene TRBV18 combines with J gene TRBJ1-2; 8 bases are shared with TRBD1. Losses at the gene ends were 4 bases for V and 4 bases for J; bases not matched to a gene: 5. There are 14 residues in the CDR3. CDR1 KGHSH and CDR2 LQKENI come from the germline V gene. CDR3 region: CASSLGQGPYGYTF. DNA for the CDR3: TGTGCCAGCTCACTCGGACAGGGTCCCTATGGCTACACCTTC.

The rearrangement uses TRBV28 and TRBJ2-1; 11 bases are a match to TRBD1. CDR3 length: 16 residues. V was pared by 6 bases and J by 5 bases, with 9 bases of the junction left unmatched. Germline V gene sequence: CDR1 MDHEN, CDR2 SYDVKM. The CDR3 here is CASSPWTGGADNEQFF. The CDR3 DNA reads TGTGCCAGCAGCCCTTGGACAGGGGGCGCAGACAATGAGCAGTTCTTC.

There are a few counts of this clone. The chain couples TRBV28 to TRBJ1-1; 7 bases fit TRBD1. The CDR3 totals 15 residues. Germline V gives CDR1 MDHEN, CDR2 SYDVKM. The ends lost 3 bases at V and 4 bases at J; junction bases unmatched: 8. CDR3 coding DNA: TGTGCCAGCAGTTTTGGTGACAGGGCGGGCACTGAAGCTTTCTTT. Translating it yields CASSFGDRAGTEAFF.

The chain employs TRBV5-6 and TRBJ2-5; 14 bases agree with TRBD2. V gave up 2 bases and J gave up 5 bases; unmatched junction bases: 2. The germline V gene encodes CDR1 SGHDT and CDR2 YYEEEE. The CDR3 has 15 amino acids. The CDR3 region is CASSFRLAGGETQYF. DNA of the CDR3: TGTGCCAGCAGCTTCCGACTAGCGGGGGGGGAGACCCAGTACTTC. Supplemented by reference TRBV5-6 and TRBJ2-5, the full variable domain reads DAGVTQSPTHLIKTRGQQVTLRCSPKSGHDTVSWYQQALGQGPQFIFQYYEEEERQRGNFPDRFSGHQFPNYSSELNVNALLLGDSALYLCASSFRLAGGETQYFGPGTRLLVL.